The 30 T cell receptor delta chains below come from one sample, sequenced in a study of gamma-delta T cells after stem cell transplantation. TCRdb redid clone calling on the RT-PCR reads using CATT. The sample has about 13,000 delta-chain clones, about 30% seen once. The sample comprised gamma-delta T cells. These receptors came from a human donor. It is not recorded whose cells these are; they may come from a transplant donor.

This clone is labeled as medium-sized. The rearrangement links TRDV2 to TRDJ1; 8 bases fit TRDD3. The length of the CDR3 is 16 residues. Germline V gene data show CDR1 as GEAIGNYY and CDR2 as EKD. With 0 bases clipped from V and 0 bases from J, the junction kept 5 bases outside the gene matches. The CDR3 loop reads CACDTEGIPYTDKLIF. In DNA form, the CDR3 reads TGTGCCTGTGACACCGAGGGGATACCGTACACCGATAAACTCATCTTT.

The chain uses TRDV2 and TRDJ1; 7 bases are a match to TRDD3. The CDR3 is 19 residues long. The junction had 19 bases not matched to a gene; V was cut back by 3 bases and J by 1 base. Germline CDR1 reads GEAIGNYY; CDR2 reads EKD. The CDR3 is CACDVRTGDPRSGTDKLIF. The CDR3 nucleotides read TGTGCCTGTGACGTGCGGACTGGGGACCCTCGGAGCGGCACCGATAAACTCATCTTT.

In nucleotides, the CDR3 is TGTGCCTTTATGCCCTTCTTAAGATCCACTCGTACTGGGGGATGTGAACCCGATAAACTCATCTTT. Translation gives CAFMPFLRSTRTGGCEPDKLIF. V is TRDV3 and J is TRDJ1; 10 bases are shared with TRDD3. V was pared by 1 base and J by 3 bases, with 29 bases of the junction left unmatched. Per the germline V gene, CDR1 is TVYSNPD and CDR2 is GDNSRS (reference sequence). The CDR3 covers 22 residues.

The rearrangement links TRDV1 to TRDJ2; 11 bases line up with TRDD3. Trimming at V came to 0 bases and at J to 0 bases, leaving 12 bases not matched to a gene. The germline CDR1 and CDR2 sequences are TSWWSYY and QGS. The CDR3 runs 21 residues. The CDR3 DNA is TGTGCTCTTGGGGAACTGAACTGGGGGATAACTATGCTATCTTTGACAGCACAACTCTTCTTT. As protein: CALGELNWGITMLSLTAQLFF.

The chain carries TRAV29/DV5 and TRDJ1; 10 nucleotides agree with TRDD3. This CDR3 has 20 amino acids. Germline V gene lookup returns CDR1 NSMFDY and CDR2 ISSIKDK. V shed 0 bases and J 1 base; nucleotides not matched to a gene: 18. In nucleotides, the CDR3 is TGTGCAGCAAGCGAAGAAAATGGGGGATACTCTCCACCCTTCACCGATAAACTCATCTTT. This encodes CAASEENGGYSPPFTDKLIF.

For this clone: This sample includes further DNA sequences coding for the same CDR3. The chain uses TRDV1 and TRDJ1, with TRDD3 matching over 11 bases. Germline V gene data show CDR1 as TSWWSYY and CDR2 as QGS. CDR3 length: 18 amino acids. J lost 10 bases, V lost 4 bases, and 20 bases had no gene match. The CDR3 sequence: CALGATRGLLGDKIRLIF. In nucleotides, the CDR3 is TGTGCTCTTGGGGCCACAAGGGGCCTACTGGGGGATAAAATAAGACTCATCTTT.

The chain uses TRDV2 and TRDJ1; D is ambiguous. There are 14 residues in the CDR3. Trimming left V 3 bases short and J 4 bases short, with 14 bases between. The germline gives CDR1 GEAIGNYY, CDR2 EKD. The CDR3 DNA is TGTGCCTGTGACGTTCGAACTCTCCACGATAAACTCATCTTT. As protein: CACDVRTLHDKLIF.

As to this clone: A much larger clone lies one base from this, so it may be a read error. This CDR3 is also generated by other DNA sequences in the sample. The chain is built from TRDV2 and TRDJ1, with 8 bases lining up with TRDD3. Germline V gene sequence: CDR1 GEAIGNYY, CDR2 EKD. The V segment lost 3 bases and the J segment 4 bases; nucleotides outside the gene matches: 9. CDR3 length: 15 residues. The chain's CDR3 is CACDLSYWGGDKLIF. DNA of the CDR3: TGTGCCTGTGACCTCTCTTACTGGGGGGGCGATAAACTCATCTTT.

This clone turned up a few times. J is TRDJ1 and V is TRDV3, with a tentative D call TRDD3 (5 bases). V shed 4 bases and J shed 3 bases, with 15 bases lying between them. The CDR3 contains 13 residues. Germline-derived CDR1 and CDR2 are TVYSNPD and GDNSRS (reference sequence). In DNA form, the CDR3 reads TGTGCCTACCCTGATACTGAATCCGATAAACTCATCTTT. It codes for CAYPDTESDKLIF.

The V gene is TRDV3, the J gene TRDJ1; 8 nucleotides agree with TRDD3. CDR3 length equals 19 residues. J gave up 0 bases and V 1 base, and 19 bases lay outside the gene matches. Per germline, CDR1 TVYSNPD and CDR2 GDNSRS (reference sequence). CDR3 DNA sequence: TGTGCCTTTAAATTTTGGTGCTGGGGGAGACCTTTGAACACCGATAAACTCATCTTT. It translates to CAFKFWCWGRPLNTDKLIF.

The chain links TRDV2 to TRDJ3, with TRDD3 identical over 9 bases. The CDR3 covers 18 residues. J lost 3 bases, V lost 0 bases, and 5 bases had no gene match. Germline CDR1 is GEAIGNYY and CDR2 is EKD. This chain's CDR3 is CACDTVLGDRWDTRQMFF. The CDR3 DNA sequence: TGTGCCTGTGACACCGTACTGGGGGACCGCTGGGACACCCGACAGATGTTTTTC.

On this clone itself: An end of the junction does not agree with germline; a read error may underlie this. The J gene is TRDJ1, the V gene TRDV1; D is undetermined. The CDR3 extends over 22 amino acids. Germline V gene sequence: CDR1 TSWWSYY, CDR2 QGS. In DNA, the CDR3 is TGTGCTCTTGGGGAACGAGGTTCCCTCTTGCCGCCATGGGTCTCTTACACCGATAACCTCATCTTT. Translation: CALGERGSLLPPWVSYTDNLIF.

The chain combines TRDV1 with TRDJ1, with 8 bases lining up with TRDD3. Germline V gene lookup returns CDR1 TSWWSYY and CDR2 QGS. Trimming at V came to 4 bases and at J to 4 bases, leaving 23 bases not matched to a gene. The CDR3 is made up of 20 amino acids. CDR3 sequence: CALGGRPSPIYWGCGDKLIF. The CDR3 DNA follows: TGTGCTCTTGGGGGGAGGCCTTCCCCAATATACTGGGGGTGCGGCGATAAACTCATCTTT.

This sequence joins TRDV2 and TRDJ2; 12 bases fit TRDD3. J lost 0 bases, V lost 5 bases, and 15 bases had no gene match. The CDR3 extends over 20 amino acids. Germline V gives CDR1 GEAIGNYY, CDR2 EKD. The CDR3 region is CACAGGYARGTETLTAQLFF. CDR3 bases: TGTGCCTGTGCTGGGGGATACGCGCGGGGAACTGAGACTTTGACAGCACAACTCTTCTTT.

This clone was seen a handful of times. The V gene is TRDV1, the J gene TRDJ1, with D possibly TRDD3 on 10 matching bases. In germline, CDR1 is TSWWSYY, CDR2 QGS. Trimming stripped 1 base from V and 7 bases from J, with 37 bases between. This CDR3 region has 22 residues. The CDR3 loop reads CALGEPPAFLHTGGSFSGKLIF. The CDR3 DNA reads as TGTGCTCTTGGGGAACCGCCGGCCTTCCTACATACTGGGGGATCATTTTCTGGTAAACTCATCTTT.

Here the CDR3 reads CACGTVAGGHPLTAQLFF. Here the CDR3 DNA reads TGTGCCTGTGGGACCGTGGCTGGGGGTCACCCTTTGACAGCACAACTCTTCTTT. The chain employs TRDV2 and TRDJ2; 7 bases align to TRDD3. Germline CDR1 GEAIGNYY, CDR2 EKD. The CDR3 has 18 residues. The trim removed 5 bases at V and 0 bases at J, leaving 14 bases unmatched.

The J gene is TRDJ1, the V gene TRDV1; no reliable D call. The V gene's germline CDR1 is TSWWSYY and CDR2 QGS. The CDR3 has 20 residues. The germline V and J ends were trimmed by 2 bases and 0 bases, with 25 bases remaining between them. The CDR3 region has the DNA TGTGCTCTTGGGGAATGCCTTACTACAGAAGATTTACTCTACACCGATAAACTCATCTTT. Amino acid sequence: CALGECLTTEDLLYTDKLIF.

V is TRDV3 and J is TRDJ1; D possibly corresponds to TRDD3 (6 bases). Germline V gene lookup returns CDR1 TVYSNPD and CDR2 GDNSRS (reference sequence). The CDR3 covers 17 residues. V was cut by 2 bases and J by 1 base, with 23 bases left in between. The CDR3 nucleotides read TGTGCCTTTCGCCCCGTTGGTGGATACACACCCACCGATAAACTCATCTTT. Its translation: CAFRPVGGYTPTDKLIF.

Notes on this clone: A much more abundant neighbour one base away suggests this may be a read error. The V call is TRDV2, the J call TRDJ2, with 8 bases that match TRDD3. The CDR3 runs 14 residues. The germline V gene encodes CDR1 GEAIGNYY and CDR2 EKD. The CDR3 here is CACDTWGMTAKLFF. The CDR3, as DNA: TGTGCCTGTGACACCTGGGGGATGACAGCAAAACTCTTCTTT.

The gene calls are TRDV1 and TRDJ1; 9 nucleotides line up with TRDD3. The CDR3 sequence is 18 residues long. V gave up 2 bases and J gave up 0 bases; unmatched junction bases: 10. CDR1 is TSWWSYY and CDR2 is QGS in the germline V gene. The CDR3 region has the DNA TGTGCTCTTGGGGAAAGACGCCGGGGGGATACCCACACCGATAAACTCATCTTT. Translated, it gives CALGERRRGDTHTDKLIF.

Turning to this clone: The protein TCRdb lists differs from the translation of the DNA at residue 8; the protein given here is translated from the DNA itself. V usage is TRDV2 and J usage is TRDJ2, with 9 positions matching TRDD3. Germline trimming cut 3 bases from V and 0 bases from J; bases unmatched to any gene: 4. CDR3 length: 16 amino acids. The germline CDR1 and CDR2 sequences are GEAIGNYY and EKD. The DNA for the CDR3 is TGTGCCTGTGACCTACTGGGGGAAGCTTTGACAGCACAACTCTTCTTT. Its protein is CACDLLGEALTAQLFF.

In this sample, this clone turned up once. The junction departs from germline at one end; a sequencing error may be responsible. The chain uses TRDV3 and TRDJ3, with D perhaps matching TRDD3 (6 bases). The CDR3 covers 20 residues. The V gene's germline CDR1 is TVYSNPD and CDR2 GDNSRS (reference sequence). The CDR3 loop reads CAFIPLCGGYSSWDTRPMFF. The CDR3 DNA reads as TGTGCCTTTATCCCCCTTTGTGGGGGCTATAGCTCCTGGGACACCCGACCGATGTTTTTC.

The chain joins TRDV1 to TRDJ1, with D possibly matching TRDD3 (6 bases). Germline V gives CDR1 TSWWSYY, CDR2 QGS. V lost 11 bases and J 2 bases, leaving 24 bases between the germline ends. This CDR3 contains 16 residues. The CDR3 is CASGERRGGRTDKLIF. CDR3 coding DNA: TGTGCTAGTGGGGAACGTAGAGGGGGGAGGACCGATAAACTCATCTTT.

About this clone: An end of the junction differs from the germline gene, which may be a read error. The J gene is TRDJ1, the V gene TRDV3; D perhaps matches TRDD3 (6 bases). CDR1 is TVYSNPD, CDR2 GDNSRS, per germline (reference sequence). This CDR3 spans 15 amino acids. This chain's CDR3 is CALGFSVGYTYKLIF. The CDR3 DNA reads TGTGCCCTAGGGTTCTCTGTTGGATACACCTATAAACTCATCTTT.

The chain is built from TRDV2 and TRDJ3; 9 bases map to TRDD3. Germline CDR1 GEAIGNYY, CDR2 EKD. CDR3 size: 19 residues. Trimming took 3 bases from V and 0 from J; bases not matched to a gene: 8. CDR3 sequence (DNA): TGTGCCTGTGACCTCGTACTGGGGGAGAGCTCCTGGGACACCCGACAGATGTTTTTC. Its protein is CACDLVLGESSWDTRQMFF.

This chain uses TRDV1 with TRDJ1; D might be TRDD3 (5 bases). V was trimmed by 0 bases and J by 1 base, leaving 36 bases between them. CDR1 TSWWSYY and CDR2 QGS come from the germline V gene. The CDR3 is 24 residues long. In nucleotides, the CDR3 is TGTGCTCTTGGGGAACTGTGCTCTCCAGCTGGTACTTGGGGACGAACGGACCCCACCGATAAACTCATCTTT. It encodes CALGELCSPAGTWGRTDPTDKLIF.

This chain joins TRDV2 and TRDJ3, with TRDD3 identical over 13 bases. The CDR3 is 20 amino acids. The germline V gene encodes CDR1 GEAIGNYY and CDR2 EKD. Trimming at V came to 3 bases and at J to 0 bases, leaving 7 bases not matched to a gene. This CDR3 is CACDDYWGIRSSWDTRQMFF. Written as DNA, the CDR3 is TGTGCCTGTGACGATTACTGGGGGATACGAAGCTCCTGGGACACCCGACAGATGTTTTTC.

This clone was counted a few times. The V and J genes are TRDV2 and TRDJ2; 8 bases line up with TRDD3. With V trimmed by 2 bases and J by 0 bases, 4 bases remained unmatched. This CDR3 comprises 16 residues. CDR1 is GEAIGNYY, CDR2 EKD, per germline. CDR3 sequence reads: CACDILGAALTAQLFF. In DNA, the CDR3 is TGTGCCTGTGACATACTGGGGGCCGCTTTGACAGCACAACTCTTCTTT.

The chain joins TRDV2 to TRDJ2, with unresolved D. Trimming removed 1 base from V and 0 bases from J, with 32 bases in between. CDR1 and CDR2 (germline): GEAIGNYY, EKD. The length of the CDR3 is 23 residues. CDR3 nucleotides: TGTGCCTGTGACACTCCCTTTCTTCTGTTACTGCTTGGTGGATTCTCTTTGACAGCACAACTCTTCTTT. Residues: CACDTPFLLLLLGGFSLTAQLFF.

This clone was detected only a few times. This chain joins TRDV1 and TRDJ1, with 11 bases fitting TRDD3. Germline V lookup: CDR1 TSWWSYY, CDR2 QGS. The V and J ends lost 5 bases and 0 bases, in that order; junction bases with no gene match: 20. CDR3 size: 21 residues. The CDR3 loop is CALGKAFLVLGDIGDTDKLIF. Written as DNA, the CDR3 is TGTGCTCTTGGGAAGGCCTTCCTTGTACTGGGGGATATAGGGGACACCGATAAACTCATCTTT.